Following are 30 T cell receptor beta chains from one sample sequenced in a study of blood T cell repertoires in COVID-19. Sequencing used immunoSEQ multiplex PCR; TCRdb keeps in-frame clones, though not all of them. The sample consists of about 300,000 clones, under 90% of them appearing once. Sequences were obtained from PBMCs or T cells enriched from blood (not recorded which). The receptors shown here come from a woman under 30 who had recovered from COVID-19.

The genes are TRBV19 and TRBJ1-5; D call uncertain. The CDR3 length is 12 residues. V was clipped by 7 bases and J by 6 bases, with 10 bases between them. The germline gives CDR1 LNHDA, CDR2 SQIVND (reference sequence). The CDR3 here is CASTRVGQPQHF. Written as DNA, the CDR3 is TGTGCCAGTACCCGGGTCGGTCAGCCCCAGCATTTT. Using reference TRBV19 and TRBJ1-5 for the parts outside the CDR3, the full variable domain is DGGITQSPKYLFRKEGQNVTLSCEQNLNHDAMYWYRQDPGQGLRLIYYSQIVNDFQKGDIAEGYSVSREKKESFPLTVTSAQKNPTAFYLCASTRVGQPQHFGDGTRLSIL.

This sequence joins TRBV4-1 and TRBJ1-2; 7 bases match TRBD1. The germline gives CDR1 MGHRA, CDR2 YSYEKL. V was pared by 1 base and J by 6 bases, with 8 bases of the junction left unmatched. The CDR3 is 15 residues long. The CDR3 is CASSQAPTTGNGYTF. Written as DNA, the CDR3 is TGCGCCAGCAGCCAAGCCCCCACGACAGGGAATGGCTACACCTTC.

The V and J genes are TRBV28 and TRBJ2-5; TRBD1 agrees at 7 bases. Germline V gives CDR1 MDHEN, CDR2 SYDVKM. The CDR3 runs 13 residues. V shed 6 bases and J 5 bases; nucleotides not matched to a gene: 6. CDR3 region: CASRPTGTETQYF. The CDR3 DNA is TGTGCCAGCAGGCCGACAGGGACGGAGACCCAGTACTTC.

This clone was seen only a few times. The J gene is TRBJ1-1, the V gene TRBV5-4; D is perhaps TRBD1 (5 bases). The germline V gene has CDR1 SGHNT and CDR2 YYREEE (reference sequence). V gave up 4 bases and J gave up 2 bases, with 12 bases separating them. There are 14 residues in the CDR3. The DNA for the CDR3 is TGTGCCAGCAGCACCCGAGACAGTAACACTGAAGCTTTCTTT. Its protein is CASSTRDSNTEAFF.

V and J are TRBV7-9 and TRBJ1-2; no definite D call. Per germline, CDR1 SEHNR and CDR2 FQNEAQ (reference sequence). Trimming shortened V by 1 base and J by 0 bases, and 6 bases separated the two germline ends. This CDR3 spans 14 amino acids. In nucleotides, the CDR3 is TGTGCCAGCAGCTTAGGTAGCGCTAACTATGGCTACACCTTC. As protein: CASSLGSANYGYTF.

The genes are TRBV18 and TRBJ1-2; the match to TRBD1 covers 9 bases. CDR3 length: 15 amino acids. The ends lost 3 bases at V and 8 bases at J; junction bases unmatched: 10. Germline CDR1 KGHSH, CDR2 LQKENI. CDR3 DNA sequence: TGTGCCAGCTCACCGGAGGTACAGGGGGCGAGGGGCTACACCTTC. This translates into CASSPEVQGARGYTF.

This clone appeared a few times. V is TRBV27 and J is TRBJ2-7; 14 bases match TRBD2. V dropped 3 bases and J dropped 9; count of bases not matched to a gene: 19. The CDR3 runs to 19 residues. CDR1 and CDR2 from the germline V gene are MNHEY and SMNVEV (reference sequence). The CDR3 loop reads CASSFISAGLAGVLMGQYF. CDR3 in DNA: TGTGCCAGCAGTTTTATCAGCGCGGGACTAGCGGGAGTCCTTATGGGGCAGTACTTC.

The V call is TRBV6-5, the J call TRBJ1-1; the match to TRBD1 covers 7 bases. V lost 6 bases and J lost 3; bases outside the gene matches: 4. Per germline, CDR1 MNHEY and CDR2 SVGAGI. This CDR3 has 13 amino acids. This CDR3 reads CASRFQGDTEAFF. In DNA form, the CDR3 reads TGTGCCAGCAGATTTCAGGGGGACACTGAAGCTTTCTTT.

The rearrangement joins TRBV21-1 to TRBJ1-6; the D segment call TRBD1 is taken from the table without a DNA check. TRBV21-1 represents a pseudogene. The CDR3 has 15 amino acids. CDR3 sequence reads: CAHPRKRGYNSPLHF. CDR3 sequence (DNA): TGTGCCCATCCTAGGAAAAGGGGTTATAATTCACCCCTCCACTTT.

The rearrangement uses TRBV24-1 and TRBJ1-5; D not resolved. V shed 2 bases and J shed 4 bases, with 11 bases lying between them. The length of the CDR3 is 15 residues. Germline V CDR1 and CDR2: KGHDR, SFDVKD. The CDR3 loop reads CATSDSRETNQPQHF. CDR3 coding DNA: TGTGCCACCAGTGATTCTCGGGAAACTAATCAGCCCCAGCATTTT.

V usage is TRBV4-2 and J usage is TRBJ2-2, with 8 bases lining up with TRBD2. From germline, CDR1 is LGHNA and CDR2 YNFKEQ. There are 18 residues in the CDR3. V was clipped by 0 bases and J by 0 bases; unmatched bases: 6. The CDR3 nucleotides are TGTGCCAGCAGCCAAGAGATCGGGGGGGCTGCGAACACCGGGGAGCTGTTTTTT. It is translated as CASSQEIGGAANTGELFF.

V gene TRBV3-1 (or the pseudogene TRBV3-2) combines with J gene TRBJ1-1; 8 nucleotides agree with TRBD1. Per the germline V gene, CDR1 is LGHDT and CDR2 is YNNKEL (reference sequence). V gave up 1 base and J gave up 1 base; unmatched junction bases: 8. The CDR3 covers 17 residues. The CDR3 here is CASSQGSVGQGNTEAFF. The CDR3 DNA is TGTGCCAGCAGCCAAGGGTCTGTAGGACAGGGGAACACTGAAGCTTTCTTT.

This clone occurred once. The V gene is TRBV6-1, the J gene TRBJ1-1; 9 bases map to TRBD1. The CDR3 contains 15 residues. J gave up 4 bases and V 2 bases, and 5 bases lay outside the gene matches. Germline V gene data show CDR1 as MNHNS and CDR2 as SASEGT. CDR3 residues: CASSELGTGITEAFF. CDR3 sequence (DNA): TGTGCCAGCAGTGAACTCGGGACAGGGATCACTGAAGCTTTCTTT.

This chain joins TRBV24-1 and TRBJ1-4; D is possibly TRBD1 (5 bases). The CDR3 has 17 residues. Germline CDR1 KGHDR, CDR2 SFDVKD. V shed 2 bases and J shed 3 bases, with 15 bases lying between them. CDR3 amino acids: CATSDSVLWGANEKLFF. Written as DNA, the CDR3 is TGTGCCACCAGTGATTCGGTTTTATGGGGGGCTAATGAAAAACTGTTTTTT.

V and J are TRBV13 and TRBJ2-1; D gene unclear. Germline values: CDR1 PRHDT, CDR2 FYEKMQ (reference sequence). The CDR3 loop spans 18 amino acids. Trimming took off 1 base at V and 0 bases at J, with 16 bases between the two ends. The CDR3 sequence: CASSLEFGLESSYNEQFF. In DNA, the CDR3 is TGTGCCAGCAGCTTAGAGTTCGGGTTGGAGAGCTCCTACAATGAGCAGTTCTTC.

This chain uses TRBV30 with TRBJ2-3; TRBD2 matches 10 bases. The trim removed 3 bases at V and 0 bases at J, leaving 6 bases unmatched. This CDR3 region has 16 residues. CDR1 GTSNPN and CDR2 SVGIG come from the germline V gene (reference sequence). DNA for the CDR3: TGTGCCTGGAGCTACGGGACTAGCGATAGCACAGATACGCAGTATTTT. Translating it yields CAWSYGTSDSTDTQYF.

The chain employs TRBV10-3 and TRBJ2-2; D may be TRBD1 (6 bases). CDR1 ENHRY and CDR2 SYGVKD come from the germline V gene. The CDR3 totals 14 residues. Trimming stripped 5 bases from V and 4 bases from J, with 11 bases between. CDR3 protein: CAISRTEATGELFF. The CDR3, as DNA: TGTGCCATCAGTAGGACAGAGGCCACCGGGGAGCTGTTTTTT.

The V call is TRBV7-3, the J call TRBJ2-5, with a possible D match to TRBD1 (6 bases). The CDR3 covers 13 residues. Deletions cut 5 bases from V and 5 bases from J, with 12 bases between. Germline CDR1 SGHTA, CDR2 FQGTGA. DNA for the CDR3: TGTGCCAGCAGCCAAAGGCAGGGGGAGACCCAGTACTTC. The encoded protein is CASSQRQGETQYF. The full variable domain, completed using reference TRBV7-3 and TRBJ2-5, is GAGVSQTPSNKVTEKGKYVELRCDPISGHTALYWYRQSLGQGPEFLIYFQGTGAADDSGLPNDRFFAVRPEGSVSTLKIQRTERGDSAVYLCASSQRQGETQYFGPGTRLLVL.

The rearrangement uses TRBV29-1 and TRBJ2-3, with D possibly being TRBD2 (5 bases). V lost 4 bases and J lost 4, with 15 bases in between. The CDR3 length is 14 residues. The V gene's germline CDR1 is SQVTM and CDR2 ANQGSEA. As DNA, the CDR3 is TGCAGCGTTGTCCAACCCGGCGGGCCAGATACGCAGTATTTT. Translated, it gives CSVVQPGGPDTQYF.

This clone was seen a single time. The gene calls are TRBV24-1 and TRBJ2-5; the D is unclear. V lost 6 bases and J 5 bases, leaving 15 bases between the germline ends. The CDR3 length is 14 residues. Germline CDR1 is KGHDR and CDR2 is SFDVKD. CDR3 coding DNA: TGTGCCACCAGTCACCCTTCTATTCCTGAGACCCAGTACTTC. It yields the protein CATSHPSIPETQYF.

This chain uses TRBV2 with TRBJ2-5, with 7 positions matching TRBD2. CDR1 is SNHLY and CDR2 is FYNNEI in the germline V gene. J lost 3 bases, V lost 1 base, and 5 bases had no gene match. The CDR3 is 15 amino acids. As DNA, the CDR3 is TGTGCCAGCAGTGAAGATCTAGCGGAGGAAGAGACCCAGTACTTC. This gives the protein CASSEDLAEEETQYF.

In this sample, this clone turned up once. V is TRBV5-1 and J is TRBJ2-3; 10 nucleotides agree with TRBD2. V was clipped by 4 bases and J by 5 bases; unmatched bases: 10. The CDR3 contains 16 residues. Germline CDR1 SGHRS, CDR2 YFSETQ. The CDR3 nucleotides read TGCGCCAGCAGCCTCGGAGCCCTAGCGGGAGAAGATACGCAGTATTTT. Translating it yields CASSLGALAGEDTQYF.

The rearrangement links TRBV5-6 to TRBJ2-3; D perhaps matches TRBD1 (6 bases). Germline values: CDR1 SGHDT, CDR2 YYEEEE. The CDR3 is 13 residues long. V was pared by 6 bases and J by 2 bases, with 10 bases between. The CDR3 nucleotides are TGTGCCAGCACTACAGGGACCACAGATACGCAGTATTTT. Its translation is CASTTGTTDTQYF.

Points on this clone: Distinct nucleotide sequences in the sample also encode this CDR3. The CDR3 DNA sequence: TGTGCCAGCAGCGTTACAGGGAACACTGAAGCTTTCTTT. As protein: CASSVTGNTEAFF. J is TRBJ1-1 and V is TRBV9; maybe TRBD1 (5 bases). Trimming pared 2 bases from V and 1 base from J, leaving 6 bases between. Per germline, CDR1 SGDLS and CDR2 YYNGEE. The length of the CDR3 is 13 residues.

The chain has TRBV28 and TRBJ2-7; D ambiguous. This CDR3 comprises 12 residues. Trimming left V 5 bases short and J 6 bases short, with 11 bases between. Germline V CDR1 and CDR2: MDHEN, SYDVKM. CDR3 amino acids: CASSDPTGEQYF. The CDR3 nucleotides read TGTGCCAGCAGTGACCCGACGGGCGAGCAGTACTTC.

The V gene is TRBV7-2, the J gene TRBJ2-2; the match to TRBD2 covers 13 bases. CDR1 is SGHTA and CDR2 is FQGNSA in the germline V gene. The CDR3 consists of 17 residues. The J segment lost 4 bases and the V segment lost 4 bases, leaving 6 bases of the junction unmatched. The CDR3 coding sequence is TGTGCCAGCAGCTCTAGGACTAGCGGGAGAGGCACCGGGGAGCTGTTTTTT. Translation gives CASSSRTSGRGTGELFF.

The chain links TRBV25-1 to TRBJ1-4, with unresolved D. The CDR3 length is 13 residues. Germline CDR1 and CDR2: MGHDK and SYGVNS. V lost 4 bases to trimming and J lost 4 bases, with 7 bases between them. In DNA form, the CDR3 reads TGTGCCAGCAGTGTGTCCTATAATGAAAAACTGTTTTTT. Encoded protein: CASSVSYNEKLFF.

The chain uses TRBV28 and TRBJ1-1; possible D gene TRBD1, 5 bases. The CDR3 has 15 amino acids. The V gene's germline CDR1 is MDHEN and CDR2 SYDVKM. V lost 4 bases to trimming and J lost 0 bases, with 12 bases between them. The CDR3 is CASSSSGHMNTEAFF. In DNA form, the CDR3 reads TGTGCCAGCAGTTCCTCCGGACACATGAACACTGAAGCTTTCTTT.

This chain links TRBV3-1 (or the pseudogene TRBV3-2) with TRBJ2-2; a possible D gene is TRBD2 (6 bases). The CDR3 length is 13 residues. Trimming took 2 bases from V and 10 from J, leaving 11 bases between them. The germline CDR1 and CDR2 sequences are LGHDT and YNNKEL (reference sequence). The DNA for the CDR3 is TGTGCCAGCAGCCAAACTAGCTACTCGGAGCTGTTTTTT. Translation: CASSQTSYSELFF.

The chain employs TRBV28 and TRBJ1-6; unclear D gene. V lost 3 bases and J lost 10, with 16 bases in between. Germline assignment: CDR1 MDHEN and CDR2 SYDVKM. The CDR3 extends over 15 amino acids. The chain's CDR3 is CASSFKILGESPLHF. The CDR3 DNA reads as TGTGCCAGCAGTTTTAAGATCCTCGGGGAATCACCCCTCCACTTT.